One TCR beta chain is described in this entry. Its antigen is as yet unknown. The CDR3 is 16 residues long. Germline V gene lookup returns CDR1 SGHRS and CDR2 YFSETQ. The ends lost 3 bases at V and 0 bases at J; junction bases unmatched: 3. Via MiXCR, TCRdb re-called the 5' RACE reads, giving one row per CDR3 protein. This table has about 75,000 distinct CDR3 sequences, 11% appearing once. The data are from a study of early T cells in non-severe SARS-CoV-2 infection. For the study at large: With bulk RNA from unsorted whole blood as input, sequencing yielded unpaired chains.

The study's findings and limits: CD4 and private specificities were missed by VDJdb matching, which favored anti-spike CD8 responses.

The sample here was whole blood, taken at baseline. This chain connects TRBV5-1 to TRBJ1-6; 7 nucleotides align to TRBD1. This sequence originates from an adult who was a healthcare worker with PCR-confirmed SARS-CoV-2 infection or an uninfected control (not recorded which). The CDR3 sequence is CASSSSGGSYNSPLHF. As DNA, the CDR3 is TGCGCCAGCAGCTCCTCAGGGGGCTCCTATAATTCACCCCTCCACTTT.